This paragraph reports one TCR beta chain. This sample is part of a study of OX40 agonist ivuxolimab in advanced cancers. Study-level background: Each dose-escalation patient presented with hepatocellular carcinoma, melanoma, renal cell or head and neck cancer.

This CDR3 is built from 16 residues. CDR1 SGHKS and CDR2 YYEKEE come from the germline V gene (reference sequence). V lost 2 bases to trimming and J lost 4 bases, with 16 bases between them. Some clones are missing from TCRdb's copy, which holds only in-frame ones; the method was immunoSEQ multiplex PCR. Found here are 55,000 to 90,000 clones, approximately 78% of them singletons; the top ten hold 1.1%. Material: CD4+ or CD8+ T cells sorted from blood, obtained in a trial of the OX40 agonist ivuxolimab. This TCR was sampled from an adult with an advanced solid tumor such as melanoma, head and neck, liver or kidney cancer. The V call is TRBV5-5, the J call TRBJ1-3; no definite D call. CDR3 amino acids: CASSLTGSREGNTIYF. CDR3 DNA: TGTGCCAGCAGCTTAACCGGGTCCCGAGAAGGAAACACCATATATTTT.